Shown below are 31 T cell receptor beta chains from a single sample sequenced in a study of blood T cells in healthy people across ages. Primers used in a second PCR of about 7 to 12 cycles were a sample-barcoded 5' primer and a J-beta primer mix. TCRdb re-called the 5' RACE reads through MiXCR, storing one row per CDR3 protein. The data show about 1.4 million distinct CDR3 sequences, around 59% seen once. Sequencing was performed on blood. These receptors were obtained from a man between 18 and 35 years old in good health.

This clonotype was counted only a few times. The rearrangement links TRBV7-9 to TRBJ2-1, with 7 bases lining up with TRBD2. Trimming cost V 6 bases and J 5 bases; bases outside gene matches: 7. Germline V gives CDR1 SEHNR, CDR2 FQNEAQ (reference sequence). The CDR3 length is 14 residues. CDR3 in amino acids: CASSHLAENNEQFF. DNA of the CDR3: TGTGCCAGCAGTCACCTAGCGGAAAACAATGAGCAGTTCTTC.

This chain links TRBV6-1 with TRBJ1-1; 7 bases align to TRBD1. The germline gives CDR1 MNHNS, CDR2 SASEGT. The CDR3 has 14 residues. The V and J ends lost 6 bases and 1 base, in that order; junction bases with no gene match: 5. The CDR3 nucleotides are TGTGCCAGCAGGCAGGGGGGGAAGAACACTGAAGCTTTCTTT. Protein sequence: CASRQGGKNTEAFF.

J is TRBJ2-7 and V is TRBV20-1; 7 bases are shared with TRBD2. This CDR3 spans 14 amino acids. The junction had 7 bases not matched to a gene; V was cut back by 3 bases and J by 2 bases. Germline V gives CDR1 DFQATT, CDR2 SNEGSKA (reference sequence). CDR3 protein: CSASLRGNAYEQYF. The CDR3 coding sequence is TGCAGTGCTAGTTTGCGGGGGAACGCCTACGAGCAGTACTTC.

The chain carries TRBV7-7 and TRBJ2-7, with TRBD1 matching over 7 bases. Looked up from germline, CDR1 is SSHAT and CDR2 is FNYEAQ (reference sequence). V lost 5 bases, J lost 6 bases, and 10 bases stayed unmatched. This CDR3 has 14 amino acids. In nucleotides, the CDR3 is TGTGCCAGCAGCCCACGGACAGGACCTGGCGAGCAGTACTTC. Its protein product is CASSPRTGPGEQYF.

J is TRBJ2-6 and V is TRBV6-1; D is unresolved. The CDR3 sequence is 15 residues long. CDR1 MNHNS and CDR2 SASEGT come from the germline V gene. V gave up 7 bases and J gave up 1 base, with 11 bases separating them. DNA for the CDR3: TGTGCCAGCACCAGCGAGAATTCTGGGGCCAACGTCCTGACTTTC. Translation gives CASTSENSGANVLTF.

The genes are TRBV19 and TRBJ1-2, with a tentative D call TRBD1 (5 bases). Trimming shortened V by 7 bases and J by 6 bases, and 12 bases separated the two germline ends. This CDR3 comprises 12 residues. Germline V lookup: CDR1 LNHDA, CDR2 SQIVND (reference sequence). CDR3 DNA: TGTGCCAGTAAGGGGCCAGTCCATGGCTACACCTTC. It is translated as CASKGPVHGYTF.

The chain is built from TRBV12-3 or TRBV12-4 and TRBJ1-2; D is ambiguous. V was shortened by 5 bases and J by 2 bases, with 9 bases between the two germline ends. This CDR3 region has 13 residues. CDR3 DNA sequence: TGTGCCAGCAGTGCCAGTAGGAACTATGGCTACACCTTC. Protein: CASSASRNYGYTF.

This CDR3 is CASRPGQGAGYTF. For the CDR3, the DNA is TGTGCCAGCAGACCCGGACAGGGCGCGGGCTACACCTTC. This chain connects TRBV6-2 or TRBV6-3 to TRBJ1-2; 8 bases map to TRBD1. The CDR3 extends over 13 amino acids. Germline V gives CDR1 MNHEY, CDR2 SVGEGT. J was trimmed by 8 bases and V by 6 bases; bases with no gene match: 8.

V is TRBV6-2 or TRBV6-3 and J is TRBJ2-1, with 7 bases lining up with TRBD1. Germline-derived CDR1 and CDR2 are MNHEY and SVGEGT. This CDR3 is 23 amino acids long. V shed 5 bases and J 0 bases; nucleotides not matched to a gene: 28. The CDR3 sequence: CASSPQGTELRPWHGNSYNEQFF. The DNA for the CDR3 is TGTGCCAGCAGTCCACAGGGGACCGAGCTTAGACCATGGCATGGAAACTCCTACAATGAGCAGTTCTTC.

The chain carries TRBV24-1 and TRBJ2-5; a possible D gene is TRBD2 (7 bases). The germline gives CDR1 KGHDR, CDR2 SFDVKD. The ends were cut back, 3 bases at V and 11 bases at J, with 21 bases in the middle. The CDR3 runs to 15 residues. CDR3 nucleotides: TGTGCCACCAGTGATGCGGGGGCGCGGTACAATGAGCAGTACTTC. The encoded protein is CATSDAGARYNEQYF.

The chain has TRBV20-1 and TRBJ2-4; D is ambiguous. The CDR3 runs to 12 residues. V shed 3 bases and J shed 4 bases, with 7 bases lying between them. The V gene's germline CDR1 is DFQATT and CDR2 SNEGSKA (reference sequence). CDR3 coding DNA: TGCAGTGCTAGGCTATATAAAAACATTCAGTACTTC. Protein: CSARLYKNIQYF.

This chain links TRBV20-1 with TRBJ1-2, with TRBD1 matching 9 bases. Looked up from germline, CDR1 is DFQATT and CDR2 is SNEGSKA (reference sequence). J lost 5 bases, V lost 0 bases, and 4 bases had no gene match. This CDR3 has 14 residues. Here the CDR3 DNA reads TGCAGTGCTAGAGATGACAGGGGGTTTTATGGCTACACCTTC. Residues: CSARDDRGFYGYTF.

With regard to this clonotype: The junction departs from germline at one end; a sequencing error may be responsible. The chain uses TRBV5-1 and TRBJ1-3; TRBD1 matches 8 bases. Germline CDR1 and CDR2: SGHRS and YFSETQ. This CDR3 spans 16 amino acids. In nucleotides, the CDR3 is TGCGCCAGCAGCTTGATGTCAGGGGGCACCGGAAACACCACATATTTT. Protein sequence: CASSLMSGGTGNTTYF.

The chain recombines TRBV24-1 with TRBJ2-3; no reliable D call. CDR3 length: 13 residues. Germline CDR1 reads KGHDR; CDR2 reads SFDVKD. The V end was cut by 8 bases, the J end by 2 bases, with 10 bases between. CDR3 bases: TGTGCCACCAAGGCAGAGGACACAGATACGCAGTATTTT. It encodes CATKAEDTDTQYF.

V gene TRBV6-6 combines with J gene TRBJ2-1, with a tentative D call TRBD1 (6 bases). Trimming took off 2 bases at V and 8 bases at J, with 19 bases between the two ends. The CDR3 contains 16 residues. Germline CDR1 and CDR2: MNHNY and SVGAGI (reference sequence). The CDR3 nucleotides read TGTGCCAGCAGTTACCCCCCCGGCACAGGGCTGGATGAGCAGTTCTTC. Protein: CASSYPPGTGLDEQFF.

The chain joins TRBV6-2 or TRBV6-3 to TRBJ1-2, with TRBD1 matching 8 bases. V was pared by 6 bases and J by 6 bases, with 12 bases of the junction left unmatched. The CDR3 covers 15 residues. CDR1 is MNHEY and CDR2 is SVGEGT in the germline V gene. CDR3 protein: CASRYDGQGVDGYTF. The CDR3, as DNA: TGTGCCAGCAGATACGACGGACAGGGAGTGGATGGCTACACCTTC.

The genes are TRBV28 and TRBJ1-5, with D hard to call. V lost 2 bases and J lost 2, with 10 bases in between. This CDR3 region has 15 residues. Germline loops: CDR1 MDHEN, CDR2 SYDVKM. The CDR3 DNA reads as TGTGCCAGCAGTTTAGGCGGGGTTGGCAATCAGCCCCAGCATTTT. Protein sequence: CASSLGGVGNQPQHF.

The rearrangement links TRBV27 to TRBJ1-5, with D uncertain. V was shortened by 11 bases and J by 0 bases, with 14 bases between the two germline ends. The CDR3 totals 14 residues. Looked up from germline, CDR1 is MNHEY and CDR2 is SMNVEV (reference sequence). The CDR3 DNA follows: TGTGCCTCGGGTTCTATGGATAGCAATCAGCCCCAGCATTTT. Its translation is CASGSMDSNQPQHF.

The J gene is TRBJ2-7, the V gene TRBV11-2, with D uncertain. CDR1 and CDR2 from the germline V gene are SGHAT and FQNNGV. There are 10 residues in the CDR3. V was pared by 4 bases and J by 9 bases, with 7 bases between. CDR3 in DNA: TGTGCCAGCAGCTCCGGTGTGCAGTACTTC. Translating it yields CASSSGVQYF.

The chain couples TRBV4-1 to TRBJ1-4; tentatively, D is TRBD1 (6 bases). The germline V and J ends were trimmed by 4 bases and 8 bases, with 11 bases remaining between them. Germline-derived CDR1 and CDR2 are MGHRA and YSYEKL. The CDR3 spans 13 residues. The CDR3 sequence is CASSPSGTEKLFF. The CDR3 nucleotides are TGCGCCAGCAGCCCGTCCGGGACAGAAAAACTGTTTTTT.

The J gene is TRBJ2-5, the V gene TRBV4-1; 8 bases are a match to TRBD1. The J call may be in error: the DNA end matches TRBJ2-7 better. Germline V gene sequence: CDR1 MGHRA, CDR2 YSYEKL. This CDR3 is built from 16 residues. This CDR3 is CASSQVTGDPSYEQYF. As DNA, the CDR3 is TGCGCCAGCAGCCAAGTGACAGGGGACCCCTCCTACGAGCAGTACTTC.

This clonotype was detected a few times. The chain recombines TRBV12-3 or TRBV12-4 with TRBJ2-3, with 7 bases matching TRBD2. Germline trimming cut 2 bases from V and 2 bases from J; bases unmatched to any gene: 10. This CDR3 is 17 amino acids long. The CDR3 DNA reads as TGTGCCAGCAGTTTAAGAACAAGGCTAGCGGTCACAGATACGCAGTATTTT. Translating gives CASSLRTRLAVTDTQYF.

This sequence joins TRBV6-2 or TRBV6-3 and TRBJ2-7, with unresolved D. This CDR3 has 16 amino acids. CDR1 and CDR2 from the germline V gene are MNHEY and SVGEGT. Trimming removed 2 bases from V and 6 bases from J, with 20 bases in between. As DNA, the CDR3 is TGTGCCAGCAGTTACGGAATCCGGGCCCACTGGGGCGAGCAGTACTTC. It translates to CASSYGIRAHWGEQYF.

The gene calls are TRBV5-1 and TRBJ2-5; 8 bases map to TRBD1. The V gene's germline CDR1 is SGHRS and CDR2 YFSETQ. The CDR3 sequence is 14 residues long. Unmatched junction bases numbered 3, after V lost 4 bases and J lost 1 base. CDR3 coding DNA: TGCGCCAGCAGCATGGGACAGGTCCAAGAGACCCAGTACTTC. As protein: CASSMGQVQETQYF.

V is TRBV6-2 or TRBV6-3 and J is TRBJ2-1; possible D gene TRBD2, 7 bases. CDR3 length: 16 amino acids. Trimming left V 7 bases short and J 4 bases short, with 20 bases between. Germline CDR1 is MNHEY and CDR2 is SVGEGT. CDR3 DNA sequence: TGTGCCAGCAACCCCCTTGGGGGGGGCGCGTACAATGAGCAGTTCTTC. Its protein is CASNPLGGGAYNEQFF.

The V and J genes are TRBV6-5 and TRBJ2-5; 7 positions agree with TRBD1. The germline V gene has CDR1 MNHEY and CDR2 SVGAGI. This CDR3 comprises 12 residues. The J segment lost 14 bases and the V segment lost 4 bases, leaving 10 bases of the junction unmatched. CDR3 coding DNA: TGTGCCAGCAGTTCTCGGGACAGTGATTTTTACTTC. Translating it yields CASSSRDSDFYF.

V is TRBV12-3 or TRBV12-4 and J is TRBJ2-5; 8 bases match TRBD2. The trim removed 8 bases at V and 5 bases at J, leaving 7 bases unmatched. The CDR3 is made up of 13 amino acids. CDR3 in amino acids: CASGNSGKETQYF. CDR3 sequence (DNA): TGTGCCAGCGGGAATAGCGGGAAGGAGACCCAGTACTTC.

The CDR3 bases are TGTGCCAGCAGCCACCTTGAGACTACCACTACCGGGAATGAGCAGTTCTTC. Amino acid sequence: CASSHLETTTTGNEQFF. This chain uses TRBV3-1 with TRBJ2-7; TRBD2 might be the D (5 bases). The DNA matches TRBJ2-1 better at its end, which makes the J call doubtful. The CDR3 has 17 amino acids. Germline V gene lookup returns CDR1 LGHDT and CDR2 YNNKEL (reference sequence).

The CDR3 DNA reads TGTGCCAGCAGCCAGACAGGGGAAGGGGATGGCTACACCTTC. Encoded protein: CASSQTGEGDGYTF. This chain links TRBV7-9 with TRBJ1-2, with 8 positions matching TRBD1. The germline CDR1 and CDR2 sequences are SEHNR and FQNEAQ (reference sequence). The CDR3 contains 14 residues. V dropped 5 bases and J dropped 6; count of bases not matched to a gene: 8.

The sample holds a few counts of this clonotype. V is TRBV20-1 and J is TRBJ2-5; D not resolved. The germline V gene encodes CDR1 DFQATT and CDR2 SNEGSKA (reference sequence). V gave up 6 bases and J gave up 0 bases, with 11 bases separating them. CDR3 size: 13 residues. CDR3 DNA sequence: TGCAGTGCCCCCGGCATGTACCAAGAGACCCAGTACTTC. This encodes CSAPGMYQETQYF.

This rearrangement joins TRBV12-3 or TRBV12-4 to TRBJ2-2; maybe TRBD2 (6 bases). Trimming removed 3 bases from V and 5 bases from J, with 19 bases in between. There are 17 residues in the CDR3. CDR3 DNA sequence: TGTGCCAGCAGTTTCCACTGGGACTTTAGATGTACCGGGGAGCTGTTTTTT. Translated, it gives CASSFHWDFRCTGELFF.